The clone carrying this T cell receptor beta chain was counted between two and nine times. Its antigen is not known. V lost 0 bases and J 3 bases, leaving 14 bases between the germline ends. Germline lookup yields CDR1 LGHNA and CDR2 YNFKEQ. The CDR3 is 16 residues long. Using a J-beta primer mix together with a sample-barcoded 5' primer, a second PCR was run for roughly 6 to 12 cycles. A 12-random-nucleotide template-switch adaptor tagged each cDNA molecule. TCRdb redid the calling of the 5' RACE reads with MiXCR, one entry per CDR3 protein. The sample yields around 1.1 million distinct CDR3 sequences, about two fifths seen once. This sample is drawn from a study of blood T cells in healthy people across ages. Whole-study findings and limits: As age increased, TCR beta diversity per million T cells fell in a roughly linear fashion. Unsorted PBMCs ruled out conclusive naive versus antigen-experienced comparison.

The chain recombines TRBV4-2 with TRBJ1-1; D call uncertain. The sample was blood. The TCR was taken from a man aged 18 to 35 in good health. CDR3 in amino acids: CASSQEEGIMDTEAFF. The CDR3 region has the DNA TGTGCCAGCAGCCAAGAGGAGGGAATTATGGACACTGAAGCTTTCTTT.